This T cell receptor (beta chain) was sequenced in a study of blood T cell repertoires in COVID-19. The wider study: T cells, B-cell-depleted T cells, or PBMCs provided the cDNA or gDNA that served as material.

Sequencing used immunoSEQ multiplex PCR; TCRdb keeps in-frame clones, though not all of them. The profile shows approximately 240,000 clones, about 93% of them singletons. This CDR3 is 16 amino acids long. CDR1 and CDR2 (germline): MNHEY, SVGAGI. Trimming cost V 2 bases and J 2 bases, with 16 bases left between them. The chain links TRBV6-5 to TRBJ2-7, with D unclear. The sample was peripheral blood. The clonotype was recovered from a man in his thirties or forties with COVID-19, enrolled during active disease. CDR3 loop: CASSYDWHVKTYEQYF. Here the CDR3 DNA reads TGTGCCAGCAGTTACGACTGGCACGTGAAAACCTACGAGCAGTACTTC.